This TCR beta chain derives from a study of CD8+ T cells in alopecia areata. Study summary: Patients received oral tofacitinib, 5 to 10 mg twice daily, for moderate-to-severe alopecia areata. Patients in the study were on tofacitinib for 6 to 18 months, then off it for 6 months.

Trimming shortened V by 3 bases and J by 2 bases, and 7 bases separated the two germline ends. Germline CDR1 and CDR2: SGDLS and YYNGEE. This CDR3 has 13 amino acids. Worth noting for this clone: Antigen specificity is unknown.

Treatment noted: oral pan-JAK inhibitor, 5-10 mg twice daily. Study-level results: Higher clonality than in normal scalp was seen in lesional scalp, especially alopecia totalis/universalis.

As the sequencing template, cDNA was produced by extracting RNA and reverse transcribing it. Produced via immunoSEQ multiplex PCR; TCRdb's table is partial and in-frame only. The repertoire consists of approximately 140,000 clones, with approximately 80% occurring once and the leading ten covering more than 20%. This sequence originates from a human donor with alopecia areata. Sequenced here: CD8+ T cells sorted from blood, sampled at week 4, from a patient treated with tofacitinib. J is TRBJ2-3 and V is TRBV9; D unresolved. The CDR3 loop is CASSGGSTDTQYF. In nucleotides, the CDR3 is TGTGCCAGCAGCGGCGGATCCACAGATACGCAGTATTTT.